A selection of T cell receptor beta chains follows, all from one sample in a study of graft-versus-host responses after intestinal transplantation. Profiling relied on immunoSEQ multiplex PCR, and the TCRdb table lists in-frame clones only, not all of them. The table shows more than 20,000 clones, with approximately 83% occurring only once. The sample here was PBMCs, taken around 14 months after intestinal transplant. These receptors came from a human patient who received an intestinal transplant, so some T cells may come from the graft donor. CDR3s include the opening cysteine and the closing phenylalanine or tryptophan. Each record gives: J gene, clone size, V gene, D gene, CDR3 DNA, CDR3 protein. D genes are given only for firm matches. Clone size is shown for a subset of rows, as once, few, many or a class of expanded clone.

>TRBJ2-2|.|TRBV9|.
TGTGCCAGTCATCCGGGCGTCACCGGGGAGCTGTTTTTT
CASHPGVTGELFF
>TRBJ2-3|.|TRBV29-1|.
TGCAGCGTAAACCCCCCAGGAGGAGGCACAGATACGCAGTATTTT
CSVNPPGGGTDTQYF
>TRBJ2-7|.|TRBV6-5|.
TGTGCCAGCAGTCCGATCGGGGACTACGAGCAGTACTTC
CASSPIGDYEQYF
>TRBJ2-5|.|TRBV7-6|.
TGTGCCAGCAGCCCTAGATTTGTCAATCCTGGGGAGACCCAGTACTTC
CASSPRFVNPGETQYF
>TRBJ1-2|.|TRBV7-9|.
TGTGCCAGCAGCAGCTCCTCAAAGGGGGACTATGGCTACACCTTC
CASSSSSKGDYGYTF
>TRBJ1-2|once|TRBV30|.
TGTGCCTGGAGTGTACTCTCTAACTATGGCTACACCTTC
CAWSVLSNYGYTF
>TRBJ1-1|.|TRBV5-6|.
TGTGCCAGCAGCTTGGAGGTCCCGAACACTGAAGCTTTCTTT
CASSLEVPNTEAFF
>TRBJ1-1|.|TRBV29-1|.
TGCAGCGTTTTGGGACGTATTAACACTGAAGCTTTCTTT
CSVLGRINTEAFF
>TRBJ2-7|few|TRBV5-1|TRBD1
TGCGCCAGCAGCTTGGCCCCAGGGGGCTTCTCTGGCGAGCAGTACTTC
CASSLAPGGFSGEQYF
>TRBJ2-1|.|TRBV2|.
TGTGCCAGCAAGGTACGGGAAGGGCAGCGCAATGAGCAGTTCTTC
CASKVREGQRNEQFF
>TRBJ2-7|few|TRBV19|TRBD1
TGTGCCACCTCCGGGACAGTAACCTACGAGCAGTACTTC
CATSGTVTYEQYF
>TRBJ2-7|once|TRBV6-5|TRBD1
TGTGCCAGCAGTTACACAGGGGCCTACGAGCAGTACTTC
CASSYTGAYEQYF
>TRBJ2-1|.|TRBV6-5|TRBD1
TGTGCCAGCAGCTCCAGGGGGCCCTACAATGAGCAGTTCTTC
CASSSRGPYNEQFF
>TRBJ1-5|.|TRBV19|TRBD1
TGTGCCAGTAGTCTCCGACAGGGGCGTTCCCATCAGCCCCAGCATTTT
CASSLRQGRSHQPQHF
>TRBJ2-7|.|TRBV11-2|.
TGTGCCAGCAGCTTAGACCCCTCGTGGGAGACTTCCCGCGAGCAGTACTTC
CASSLDPSWETSREQYF
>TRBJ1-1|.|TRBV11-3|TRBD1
TGTGCCAGCAGCTTAACCGGACAGGGAAACACTGAAGCTTTCTTT
CASSLTGQGNTEAFF
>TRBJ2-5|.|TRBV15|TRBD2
TGTGCCACCAGCACTTTAGCGGGAGGGAGAGAGACCCAGTACTTC
CATSTLAGGRETQYF
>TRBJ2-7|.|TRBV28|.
TGTGCCAGCAGTTTATACAGTGGAGAGGCCTACGAGCAGTACTTC
CASSLYSGEAYEQYF
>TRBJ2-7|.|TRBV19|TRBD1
TGTGCCAGTAGTGGACAGGGGTACGAGCAGTACTTC
CASSGQGYEQYF
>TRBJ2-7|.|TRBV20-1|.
TGCAGTGCTGGCCTGAGGCGGCAGCAGTACTTC
CSAGLRRQQYF
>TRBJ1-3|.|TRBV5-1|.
TGCGCCAGCAGCTTGGTTAGCGGAAACACCATATATTTT
CASSLVSGNTIYF
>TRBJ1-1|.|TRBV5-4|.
TGTGCCAGCAGCTTGTCGTCGAGGGCGCAGGAAGCTTTCTTT
CASSLSSRAQEAFF
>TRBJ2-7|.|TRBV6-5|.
TGTGCCAGCAGTTTATCGGACGGACTCTCCTACGAGCAGTACTTC
CASSLSDGLSYEQYF
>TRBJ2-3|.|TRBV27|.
TGTGCCAGCCGTCAAGGCGATACGCAGTATTTT
CASRQGDTQYF
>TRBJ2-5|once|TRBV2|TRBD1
TGTGCCAGCAGTAAAGGACAGGGGGTGGGAGAGACCCAGTACTTC
CASSKGQGVGETQYF
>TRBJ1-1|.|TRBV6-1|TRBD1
TGTGCCAGCAGTTCCCCCCACCAGGGGGCGACTGAAGCTTTCTTT
CASSSPHQGATEAFF
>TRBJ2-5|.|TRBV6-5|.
TGTGCCAGCAGGGAAGACGGCCTCCAAGAGACCCAGTACTTC
CASREDGLQETQYF
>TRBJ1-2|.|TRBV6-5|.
TGTGCCAGCAGTGTTGGTCGCTTCCGCGGCTACACCTTC
CASSVGRFRGYTF